The 17 T cell receptor beta chains given below trace back to one sample, sequenced in a study of cytomegalovirus exposure and HLA in healthy donors (dated by TCRdb to 2016 to 2017). The library was prepared using the immunoSEQ multiplex PCR assay. For the multiplex PCR, a mixture combining 60 forward primers for TCR Vbeta segments and 13 reverse primers for TCR Jbeta segments was used. Not all clones reach the TCRdb copy of this immuneACCESS table, which keeps in-frame sequences only. Checked studies attribute under half of the gap to unresolved V genes and leave the rest unexplained. The sample yields about 120,000 clones; roughly 14% were counted once. Roughly 2% of the sample lies in the top ten. Sequenced sample: PBMCs. These receptors came from a woman in her late teens or twenties in good health and CMV-seronegative.

CDR3 in amino acids: CSVWTSGKSHEQYF. CDR3 DNA: TGCAGCGTATGGACTAGCGGGAAGTCCCACGAGCAGTACTTC. V usage is TRBV29-1 and J usage is TRBJ2-7; 12 nucleotides agree with TRBD2. This CDR3 contains 14 residues. Germline V lookup: CDR1 SQVTM, CDR2 ANQGSEA. With 6 bases clipped from V and 5 bases from J, the junction kept 8 bases outside the gene matches.

The chain is built from TRBV5-8 and TRBJ2-1; 8 positions agree with TRBD2. From germline, CDR1 is SGHTS and CDR2 YDEGEE. V was clipped by 2 bases and J by 9 bases; unmatched bases: 10. CDR3 length: 15 amino acids. The CDR3 protein is CASSFLTGGQGEQFF. CDR3 coding DNA: TGTGCCAGCAGCTTCCTAACGGGGGGGCAGGGTGAGCAGTTCTTC.

The chain recombines TRBV27 with TRBJ2-7; the D gene is possibly TRBD1 (6 bases). The CDR3 covers 15 residues. Germline CDR1 reads MNHEY; CDR2 reads SMNVEV (reference sequence). Trimming cost V 3 bases and J 2 bases, with 14 bases left between them. CDR3 sequence reads: CASSFLLQGPYEQYF. CDR3 sequence (DNA): TGTGCCAGCAGTTTCCTCCTTCAGGGGCCCTACGAGCAGTACTTC.

The V gene is TRBV6-1, the J gene TRBJ1-5, with a possible D match to TRBD1 (6 bases). The germline gives CDR1 MNHNS, CDR2 SASEGT. V was trimmed by 4 bases and J by 0 bases, leaving 16 bases between them. The CDR3 runs to 17 residues. CDR3 protein: CASSGGQTGYSNQPQHF. The CDR3 DNA reads as TGTGCCAGCAGTGGGGGCCAGACAGGATATAGCAATCAGCCCCAGCATTTT.

In its sample, this clone was seen a few times. The J gene is TRBJ1-5, the V gene TRBV30; perhaps TRBD1 as D (6 bases). The CDR3 runs 12 residues. Per the germline V gene, CDR1 is GTSNPN and CDR2 is SVGIG (reference sequence). Trimming shortened V by 0 bases and J by 7 bases, and 7 bases separated the two germline ends. The CDR3 protein is CAWSVGGQPQHF. For the CDR3, the DNA is TGTGCCTGGAGTGTTGGGGGCCAGCCCCAGCATTTT.

This clone was detected only a few times. The rearrangement links TRBV13 to TRBJ1-1; D possibly corresponds to TRBD1 (5 bases). Germline V gene sequence: CDR1 PRHDT, CDR2 FYEKMQ (reference sequence). This CDR3 is built from 12 residues. V gave up 4 bases and J gave up 7 bases, with 10 bases separating them. The CDR3 region has the DNA TGTGCCAGCAGCTATGGACACATTGAAGCTTTCTTT. Its protein is CASSYGHIEAFF.

The genes are TRBV2 and TRBJ2-1, with TRBD2 as a possible D gene (6 bases). The CDR3 has 12 residues. V dropped 7 bases and J dropped 10 bases, with 14 bases sitting between them. Per germline, CDR1 SNHLY and CDR2 FYNNEI. CDR3 sequence reads: CASTLTEGEQFF. The CDR3 DNA reads as TGTGCCAGCACTCTGACGGAGGGGGAGCAGTTCTTC. Complete variable domain (other parts from reference TRBV2 and TRBJ2-1): EPEVTQTPSHQVTQMGQEVILRCVPISNHLYFYWYRQILGQKVEFLVSFYNNEISEKSEIFDDQFSVERPDGSNFTLKIRSTKLEDSAMYFCASTLTEGEQFFGPGTRLTVL.

V usage is TRBV6-4 and J usage is TRBJ2-3; 13 bases agree with TRBD2. The CDR3 runs 15 residues. V lost 6 bases, J lost 5 bases, and 5 bases stayed unmatched. Germline V gives CDR1 MRHNA, CDR2 SNTAGT. CDR3 region: CASRDRTSGRDTQYF. As DNA, the CDR3 is TGTGCCAGCAGGGACAGGACTAGCGGGAGAGATACGCAGTATTTT.

The V and J genes are TRBV9 and TRBJ2-1, with 7 nucleotides matching TRBD2. Germline V CDR1 and CDR2: SGDLS, YYNGEE. Trimming cost V 5 bases and J 3 bases; bases outside gene matches: 8. The CDR3 is 15 residues long. The CDR3 nucleotides read TGTGCCAGCAGTCAGTCGGGGGGAAACTACAATGAGCAGTTCTTC. Its protein is CASSQSGGNYNEQFF.

The chain combines TRBV5-4 with TRBJ2-7; D possibly corresponds to TRBD1 (6 bases). This CDR3 comprises 14 residues. V lost 4 bases and J 5 bases, leaving 16 bases between the germline ends. Germline loops: CDR1 SGHNT, CDR2 YYREEE (reference sequence). CDR3 loop: CASSTYRDGNEQYF. DNA of the CDR3: TGTGCCAGCAGCACTTACAGGGATGGGAACGAGCAGTACTTC.

This clone was seen more than once but under ten times. CDR3 region: CASSEERRTAFF. The CDR3 DNA follows: TGTGCCAGCAGTGAAGAGCGTCGAACAGCTTTCTTT. This chain links TRBV28 with TRBJ1-1; D not resolved. The CDR3 runs to 12 residues. CDR1 is MDHEN, CDR2 SYDVKM, per germline. The V end lost 5 bases, the J end lost 10 bases, and 14 bases lay between the germline ends.

The chain uses TRBV7-2 and TRBJ2-7; 9 bases map to TRBD1. The V and J ends lost 5 bases and 3 bases, in that order; junction bases with no gene match: 8. Germline values: CDR1 SGHTA, CDR2 FQGNSA. The CDR3 consists of 15 residues. CDR3 DNA sequence: TGTGCCAGCAGCCTCGGGACAGGGAAAGGCTACGAGCAGTACTTC. Residues: CASSLGTGKGYEQYF. Together with reference TRBV7-2 and TRBJ2-7, the CDR3 gives the full variable domain: GAGVSQSPSNKVTEKGKDVELRCDPISGHTALYWYRQSLGQGLEFLIYFQGNSAPDKSGLPSDRFSAERTGGSVSTLTIQRTQQEDSAVYLCASSLGTGKGYEQYFGPGTRLTVT.

The chain is built from TRBV7-2 and TRBJ2-5; 14 bases line up with TRBD2. CDR1 and CDR2 from the germline V gene are SGHTA and FQGNSA. This CDR3 spans 16 amino acids. The V and J ends lost 4 bases and 4 bases, in that order; junction bases with no gene match: 5. The CDR3 is CASSYRLAGGPETQYF. The CDR3 nucleotides read TGTGCCAGCAGCTACCGACTAGCGGGGGGGCCAGAGACCCAGTACTTC. Filled out from reference TRBV7-2 and TRBJ2-5, the complete variable domain reads GAGVSQSPSNKVTEKGKDVELRCDPISGHTALYWYRQSLGQGLEFLIYFQGNSAPDKSGLPSDRFSAERTGGSVSTLTIQRTQQEDSAVYLCASSYRLAGGPETQYFGPGTRLLVL.

This rearrangement joins TRBV5-1 to TRBJ1-1; 7 nucleotides align to TRBD1. V lost 4 bases to trimming and J lost 3 bases; unmatched junction nucleotides: 6. The length of the CDR3 is 14 residues. CDR1 SGHRS and CDR2 YFSETQ come from the germline V gene. CDR3: CASSGHRGDTEAFF. Here the CDR3 DNA reads TGCGCCAGCAGCGGTCACAGGGGAGACACTGAAGCTTTCTTT.

This rearrangement joins TRBV28 to TRBJ2-7; D remains ambiguous. The CDR3 contains 10 residues. V lost 5 bases to trimming and J lost 3 bases, with 2 bases between them. Per the germline V gene, CDR1 is MDHEN and CDR2 is SYDVKM. The DNA of the CDR3 is TGTGCCAGCAGTCACTACGAGCAGTACTTC. It encodes CASSHYEQYF.

In its sample, this clone was seen a few times. CDR3 sequence: CSARWRAGYTF. The DNA for the CDR3 is TGCAGTGCTAGGTGGCGGGCTGGCTACACCTTC. The rearrangement joins TRBV20-1 to TRBJ1-2, with no clear D. The length of the CDR3 is 11 residues. Trimming removed 3 bases at V and 7 bases at J, with 9 bases between. CDR1 is DFQATT, CDR2 SNEGSKA, per germline (reference sequence).

This clone was seen a handful of times. V and J are TRBV7-8 and TRBJ2-7; a possible D gene is TRBD1 (5 bases). Trimming removed 3 bases at V and 2 bases at J, with 23 bases between. Germline-derived CDR1 and CDR2 are SGHVS and FQNEAQ. The length of the CDR3 is 18 residues. The CDR3 DNA reads TGTGCCAGCAGCTTCTCCAAGGTAGGGGCACGGAAACCCTACGAGCAGTACTTC. Its translation: CASSFSKVGARKPYEQYF.